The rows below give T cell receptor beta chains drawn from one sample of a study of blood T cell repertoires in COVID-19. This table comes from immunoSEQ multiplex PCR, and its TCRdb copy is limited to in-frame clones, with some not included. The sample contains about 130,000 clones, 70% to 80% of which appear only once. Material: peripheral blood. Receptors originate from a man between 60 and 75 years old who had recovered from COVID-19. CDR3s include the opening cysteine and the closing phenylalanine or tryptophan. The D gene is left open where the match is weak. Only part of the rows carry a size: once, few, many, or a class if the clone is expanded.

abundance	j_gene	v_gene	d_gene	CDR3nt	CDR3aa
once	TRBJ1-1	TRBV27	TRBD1	TGTGCCAGCGGGTTCGGACAGGGATTCACTGAAGCTTTCTTT	CASGFGQGFTEAFF
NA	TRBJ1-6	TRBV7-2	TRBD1	TGTGCCAGCAGCTTAGACAGGGGCGGGAATTCACCCCTCCACTTT	CASSLDRGGNSPLHF
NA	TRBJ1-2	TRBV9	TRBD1	TGTGCCAGCAGCTCGGGACAGGGAGGTTATCGCGGCTATGGCTACACCTTC	CASSSGQGGYRGYGYTF
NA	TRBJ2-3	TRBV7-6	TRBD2	TGTGCCAGCAGCCTTCTAGCGGGAGAGGGTACAGATACGCAGTATTTT	CASSLLAGEGTDTQYF
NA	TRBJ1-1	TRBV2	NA	TGTGCCAGCAAATTGGTCCCGACTCCGGGTTCTGAAGCTTTCTTT	CASKLVPTPGSEAFF
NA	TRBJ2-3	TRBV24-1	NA	TGTGCCACCAGCAGCGGCGGCACAGATACGCAGTATTTT	CATSSGGTDTQYF
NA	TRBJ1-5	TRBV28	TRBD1	TGTGCCAGCAGTTCAGGGGGCGCCGGGCAGCCCCAGCATTTT	CASSSGGAGQPQHF
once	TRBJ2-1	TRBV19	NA	TGTGCCAGTAGTATCAGGGAACAGGGAGAATACAATGAGCAGTTCTTC	CASSIREQGEYNEQFF
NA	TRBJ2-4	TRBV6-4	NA	TGTGCCAGCATCCCGCGGGTCCTAGCCAAAAACATTCAGTACTTC	CASIPRVLAKNIQYF
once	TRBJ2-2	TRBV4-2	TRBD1	TGTGCCAGCAGCCAAGTGTCCCAGGGGGCAATCGGGGAGCTGTTTTTT	CASSQVSQGAIGELFF
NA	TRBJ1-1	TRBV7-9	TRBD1	TGTGCCAGCAGCCAGCCTACAGGGGCCCCTGAAGCTTTCTTT	CASSQPTGAPEAFF
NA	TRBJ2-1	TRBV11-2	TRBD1	TGTGCCAGCAGCTTAACGGGACAGGGCAGCCATGAGCAGTTCTTC	CASSLTGQGSHEQFF
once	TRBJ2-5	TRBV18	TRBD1	TGTGCCAGCTCACCACCGACAGGGGTCGGGGAGACCCAGTACTTC	CASSPPTGVGETQYF
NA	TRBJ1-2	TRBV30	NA	TGTGCTAGTAGGCAGAGAGAGAGGGGCTACACCTTC	CASRQRERGYTF
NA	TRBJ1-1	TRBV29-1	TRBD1	TGCAGCGCTGGACAGGGTTTGGGAAGCACTGAAGCTTTCTTT	CSAGQGLGSTEAFF
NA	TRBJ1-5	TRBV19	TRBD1	TGTGCCAGTAGTCCTTGGGGACAGGGATCGGCTAAACGCAATCAGCCCCAGCATTTT	CASSPWGQGSAKRNQPQHF
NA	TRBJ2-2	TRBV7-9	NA	TGTGCCAGCAACCTACTGGACACCGGGGAGCTGTTTTTT	CASNLLDTGELFF
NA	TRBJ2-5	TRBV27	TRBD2	TGTGCCAGCAGTCTCACTAGCGGGGGAGAGACCCAGTACTTC	CASSLTSGGETQYF
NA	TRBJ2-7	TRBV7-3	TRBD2	TGTGCCAGCAGCTTCGGCGGGGGGTACGAGCAGTACTTC	CASSFGGGYEQYF
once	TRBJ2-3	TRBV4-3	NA	TGCGCCAGCAGCCAAGATCGACAGGACACAGATACGCAGTATTTT	CASSQDRQDTDTQYF
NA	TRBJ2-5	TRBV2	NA	TGTGCCAGCAGTTTACTTCAAGAGACCCAGTACTTC	CASSLLQETQYF
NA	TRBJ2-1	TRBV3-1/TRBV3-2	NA	TGTGCCAGCAGCTTCACAGTGGGCTACAATGAGCAGTTCTTC	CASSFTVGYNEQFF
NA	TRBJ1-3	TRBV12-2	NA	TGTGCAAGTCGCAGGAGGGGCCTCTCTGGAAACACCATATATTTT	CASRRRGLSGNTIYF
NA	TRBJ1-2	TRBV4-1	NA	TGCGCCAGCAGCCAAGCGAACAATAACGACTATGGCTACACCTTC	CASSQANNNDYGYTF
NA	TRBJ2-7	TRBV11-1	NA	TGTGCCAGCAGTTCCCAGGGTTACGAGCAGTACTTC	CASSSQGYEQYF